The 20 T cell receptor beta chains given below trace back to one sample, sequenced in a study of blood T cell repertoires in COVID-19. TCRdb's table, derived via immunoSEQ multiplex PCR, lists solely in-frame clones and lacks some. Counted here are about 59,000 clones, around 85% occurring once; the ten biggest clones make up 5.5% to 7%. The sample taken for sequencing was peripheral blood. These receptors were collected from a woman between 65 and 79 years old with acute or convalescent COVID-19.

The genes are TRBV28 and TRBJ2-4; a possible D gene is TRBD2 (6 bases). The CDR3 has 15 amino acids. Germline CDR1 and CDR2: MDHEN and SYDVKM. V was cut by 6 bases and J by 0 bases, with 12 bases left in between. CDR3 sequence: CASSSPGLAKNIQYF. CDR3 nucleotides: TGTGCCAGCAGCTCGCCGGGACTAGCCAAAAACATTCAGTACTTC.

V is TRBV28 and J is TRBJ2-3, with a possible D match to TRBD1 (6 bases). Germline loops: CDR1 MDHEN, CDR2 SYDVKM. With 5 bases removed from V and 8 bases from J, the gap between germline ends came to 17 bases. The CDR3 is made up of 14 amino acids. The CDR3 coding sequence is TGTGCCAGCAGTCCCCAAGGGGACACCGCTACGCAGTATTTT. It is translated as CASSPQGDTATQYF.

CDR3 protein: CASSSPRRSSYNEQFF. CDR3 DNA sequence: TGTGCCAGCAGCTCACCGAGGCGGAGCTCCTACAATGAGCAGTTCTTC. The rearrangement joins TRBV28 to TRBJ2-1; D unresolved. The CDR3 loop spans 16 amino acids. CDR1 is MDHEN, CDR2 SYDVKM, per germline. The V end lost 6 bases, the J end lost 0 bases, and 15 bases lay between the germline ends.

The chain recombines TRBV11-2 with TRBJ2-7; 8 bases are a match to TRBD1. Losses at the gene ends were 5 bases for V and 3 bases for J; bases not matched to a gene: 12. Germline values: CDR1 SGHAT, CDR2 FQNNGV. The CDR3 loop spans 16 amino acids. DNA for the CDR3: TGTGCCAGCAGCCAAGACAGGGGAGTTACGTACTACGAGCAGTACTTC. The encoded protein is CASSQDRGVTYYEQYF.

This sequence joins TRBV19 and TRBJ2-5; D might be TRBD2 (5 bases). The germline V and J ends were trimmed by 1 base and 5 bases, with 8 bases remaining between them. This CDR3 has 13 residues. Germline CDR1 LNHDA, CDR2 SQIVND (reference sequence). This CDR3 is CASSIGTQETQYF. Written as DNA, the CDR3 is TGTGCCAGTAGTATAGGGACTCAGGAGACCCAGTACTTC.

This rearrangement joins TRBV14 to TRBJ1-4; D not resolved. Trimming took 3 bases from V and 13 from J, leaving 9 bases between them. CDR3 length equals 11 residues. CDR1 is SGHDN and CDR2 is FVKESK in the germline V gene. The CDR3 sequence is CASSQIEGLFF. For the CDR3, the DNA is TGTGCCAGCAGCCAGATCGAGGGACTGTTTTTT.

The chain uses TRBV7-9 and TRBJ1-4, with D possibly being TRBD1 (5 bases). Between the trimmed V and J ends, which lost 5 bases and 0 bases, there was a span of 10 bases. The CDR3 sequence is 15 residues long. CDR1 is SEHNR and CDR2 is FQNEAQ in the germline V gene (reference sequence). The CDR3 protein is CASSPGGATNEKLFF. For the CDR3, the DNA is TGTGCCAGCAGCCCCGGAGGGGCAACTAATGAAAAACTGTTTTTT.

The chain links TRBV5-4 to TRBJ1-1, with D possibly matching TRBD1 (6 bases). The germline V gene has CDR1 SGHNT and CDR2 YYREEE (reference sequence). V lost 5 bases to trimming and J lost 1 base, with 18 bases between them. CDR3 length: 16 amino acids. The CDR3 region is CASRSGQGGGNTEAFF. In DNA, the CDR3 is TGTGCCAGCAGGTCGGGACAAGGGGGGGGGAACACTGAAGCTTTCTTT.

The chain links TRBV5-6 to TRBJ2-2; no clear D gene. V lost 2 bases and J 6 bases, leaving 17 bases between the germline ends. The CDR3 is made up of 16 amino acids. Germline V gene sequence: CDR1 SGHDT, CDR2 YYEEEE. The CDR3 nucleotides read TGTGCCAGCAGCTTCCGACGGGTTTTGTTCCCCGGGGAGCTGTTTTTT. Its protein product is CASSFRRVLFPGELFF.

The chain is built from TRBV3-1 (or the pseudogene TRBV3-2) and TRBJ1-6; TRBD1 might be the D (5 bases). There are 15 residues in the CDR3. Looked up from germline, CDR1 is LGHDT and CDR2 is YNNKEL (reference sequence). Trimming took 1 base from V and 9 from J, leaving 13 bases between them. The CDR3 spells CASSQGGGASSPLHF. DNA of the CDR3: TGTGCCAGCAGCCAAGGTGGCGGGGCGAGTTCACCCCTCCACTTT.

This sequence joins TRBV11-2 and TRBJ1-1; perhaps TRBD1 as D (5 bases). V was trimmed by 3 bases and J by 2 bases, leaving 16 bases between them. CDR3 size: 16 residues. Germline V gene sequence: CDR1 SGHAT, CDR2 FQNNGV. For the CDR3, the DNA is TGTGCCAGCAGCTTCGACTCCAGGGTCGGTAACACTGAAGCTTTCTTT. Amino acids: CASSFDSRVGNTEAFF.

In its sample, this clone was seen once. The chain carries TRBV11-2 and TRBJ1-2; D not certain. CDR1 SGHAT and CDR2 FQNNGV come from the germline V gene. Trimming left V 1 base short and J 8 bases short, with 14 bases between. The CDR3 has 14 amino acids. The CDR3 DNA reads as TGTGCCAGCAGCTTAGCAGGCGCTCCTGGGGGCTACACCTTC. The encoded protein is CASSLAGAPGGYTF.

The V call is TRBV29-1, the J call TRBJ2-5; 10 nucleotides line up with TRBD2. The V gene end was trimmed by 2 bases and the J gene end by 4 bases; junction bases not matched to a gene: 7. The CDR3 totals 15 residues. Looked up from germline, CDR1 is SQVTM and CDR2 is ANQGSEA. Here the CDR3 DNA reads TGCAGCGTTGAACCTAGCGGGGGCCTTGGAGAGACCCAGTACTTC. Its translation: CSVEPSGGLGETQYF.

The chain combines TRBV6-1 with TRBJ1-6; 10 nucleotides agree with TRBD1. Germline CDR1 reads MNHNS; CDR2 reads SASEGT. With 3 bases clipped from V and 3 bases from J, the junction kept 8 bases outside the gene matches. CDR3 length equals 18 residues. Written as DNA, the CDR3 is TGTGCCAGCAGTGACCCGACAGGGGGCGTCCTCTATAATTCACCCCTCCACTTT. This encodes CASSDPTGGVLYNSPLHF.

This clone was recorded once. The rearrangement links TRBV5-1 to TRBJ1-1; 10 bases match TRBD1. The V gene end was trimmed by 4 bases and the J gene end by 4 bases; junction bases not matched to a gene: 4. This CDR3 comprises 14 residues. Germline CDR1 is SGHRS and CDR2 is YFSETQ. The CDR3 DNA follows: TGCGCCAGCAGCCCCCGGACAGGGGGCACTGAAGCTTTCTTT. Protein sequence: CASSPRTGGTEAFF.

The V call is TRBV4-1, the J call TRBJ1-5; D is undetermined. V dropped 8 bases and J dropped 4 bases, with 15 bases sitting between them. Germline V gene sequence: CDR1 MGHRA, CDR2 YSYEKL. This CDR3 is built from 14 residues. The CDR3 sequence is CASEVLSENQPQHF. As DNA, the CDR3 is TGCGCCAGCGAGGTTTTATCGGAAAATCAGCCCCAGCATTTT.

In regard to this clone: The junction and the germline gene differ at one end; a read error may be behind it. The chain links TRBV14 to TRBJ2-4; the match to TRBD2 covers 11 bases. Per germline, CDR1 SGHDN and CDR2 FVKESK. This CDR3 has 17 residues. The CDR3: CASSQRTSGGSKNIQYF. CDR3 nucleotide sequence: TGTGCCAGCAGCCAACGAACTAGCGGGGGATCCAAGAACATTCAGTACTTC. Variable domain in full (rest from reference TRBV14 and TRBJ2-4): EAGVTQFPSHSVIEKGQTVTLRCDPISGHDNLYWYRRVMGKEIKFLLHFVKESKQDESGMPNNRFLAERTGGTYSTLKVQPAELEDSGVYFCASSQRTSGGSKNIQYFGAGTRLSVL.

The chain uses TRBV29-1 and TRBJ2-2; 8 bases fit TRBD2. This CDR3 has 14 residues. Germline V gives CDR1 SQVTM, CDR2 ANQGSEA. With V trimmed by 7 bases and J by 5 bases, 9 bases remained unmatched. The CDR3: CSARRGGGTGELFF. CDR3 DNA sequence: TGCAGCGCCCGACGGGGGGGAGGTACCGGGGAGCTGTTTTTT.

This rearrangement joins TRBV29-1 to TRBJ1-2, with 9 nucleotides matching TRBD1. Losses at the gene ends were 6 bases for V and 8 bases for J; bases not matched to a gene: 13. The CDR3 sequence is 14 residues long. The V gene's germline CDR1 is SQVTM and CDR2 ANQGSEA. CDR3 sequence: CSVDQSTGGNGYTF. The CDR3 bases are TGCAGCGTAGATCAATCGACAGGGGGTAACGGCTACACCTTC.

The V and J genes are TRBV6-5 and TRBJ2-7; the D gene is possibly TRBD1 (5 bases). Deletions cut 2 bases from V and 2 bases from J, with 13 bases between. The CDR3 is made up of 15 amino acids. Germline V gene sequence: CDR1 MNHEY, CDR2 SVGAGI. In DNA, the CDR3 is TGTGCCAGCAGTTACCGTCCCCCAGGGCCCTACGAGCAGTACTTC. This gives the protein CASSYRPPGPYEQYF.